This record looks at one T cell receptor (beta chain) sequence and its context. Its antigen is as yet unknown. The data stem from a study of shared clonotypes between healthy human individuals. The germline V and J ends were trimmed by 4 bases and 7 bases, with 16 bases remaining between them. This CDR3 comprises 15 residues. Per germline, CDR1 LGHNA and CDR2 YSLEER. Authors' methods: ImmunoSEQ output held junction-only sequences without quality scores, so filtering differed. The data were produced by immunoSEQ multiplex PCR, yet TCRdb's version contains in-frame clones alone and is incomplete. V and J calls and clone size follow that table, whereas D and trimming were derived from the DNA. The sample lists 2 million to 2.5 million clones; approximately 90% were seen once. Findings of the study overall: Against clonotypes common to all four donors, non-shared ones had lower generation probabilities.

This sequence joins TRBV4-3 and TRBJ1-4; TRBD1 is a possible D gene (6 bases). This TCR was sampled from a man aged 18-30 years in good health. Some clones in this sample may be carry-over from other donors' samples. The sample comprised naive CD4+ T cells from PBMCs. Subset in this sample: CD45RA+ positively selected. Here the CDR3 reads CASSPPEGGSEKLFF. DNA for the CDR3: TGCGCCAGCAGCCCCCCCGAGGGGGGTAGTGAAAAACTGTTTTTT.